This T cell receptor beta chain was obtained from a study of cytomegalovirus exposure and HLA in healthy donors. Study findings and constraints: Among TCR beta chains, those listed as cytomegalovirus-associated numbered some 160. The classifier reportedly diagnosed cytomegalovirus status with high specificity and sensitivity.

Trimming left V 3 bases short and J 5 bases short, with 11 bases between. Per the germline V gene, CDR1 is MNHEY and CDR2 is SMNVEV (reference sequence). This CDR3 has 13 amino acids. Produced via immunoSEQ multiplex PCR; TCRdb's table is partial and in-frame only. The sample has 150,000 to 250,000 clones, more than 65% seen once; the top ten hold about an eighth. This clone was seen more than once but under ten times. Its cognate antigen is unknown. This receptor was identified in a woman under 40 in good health and CMV-seropositive. This chain uses TRBV27 with TRBJ2-7, with a possible D match to TRBD1 (6 bases). Material: PBMCs. CDR3 sequence (DNA): TGTGCCAGCAGTTTGGGGGCCATGGACGAGCAGTACTTC. Its translation is CASSLGAMDEQYF.